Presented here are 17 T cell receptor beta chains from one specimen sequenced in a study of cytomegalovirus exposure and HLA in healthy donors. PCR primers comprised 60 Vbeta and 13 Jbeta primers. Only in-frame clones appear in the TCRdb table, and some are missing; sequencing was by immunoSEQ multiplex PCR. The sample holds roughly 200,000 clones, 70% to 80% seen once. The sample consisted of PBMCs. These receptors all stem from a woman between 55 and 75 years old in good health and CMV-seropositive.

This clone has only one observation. DNA of the CDR3: TGTGCCAGTTGGCCAGGGGACAGCTCTGGAAACACCATATATTTT. Encoded protein: CASWPGDSSGNTIYF. The chain links TRBV6-1 to TRBJ1-3, with TRBD1 matching 7 bases. CDR1 MNHNS and CDR2 SASEGT come from the germline V gene. The ends lost 9 bases at V and 0 bases at J; junction bases unmatched: 8. The CDR3 extends over 15 amino acids.

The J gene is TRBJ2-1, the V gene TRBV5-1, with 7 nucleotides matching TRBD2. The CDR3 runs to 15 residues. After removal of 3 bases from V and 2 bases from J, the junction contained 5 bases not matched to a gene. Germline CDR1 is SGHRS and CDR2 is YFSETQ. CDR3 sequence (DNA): TGCGCCAGCAGCTCTAGCGGAGATACCTACAATGAGCAGTTCTTC. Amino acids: CASSSSGDTYNEQFF. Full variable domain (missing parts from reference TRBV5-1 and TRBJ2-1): KAGVTQTPRYLIKTRGQQVTLSCSPISGHRSVSWYQQTPGQGLQFLFEYFSETQRNKGNFPGRFSGRQFSNSRSEMNVSTLELGDSALYLCASSSSGDTYNEQFFGPGTRLTVL.

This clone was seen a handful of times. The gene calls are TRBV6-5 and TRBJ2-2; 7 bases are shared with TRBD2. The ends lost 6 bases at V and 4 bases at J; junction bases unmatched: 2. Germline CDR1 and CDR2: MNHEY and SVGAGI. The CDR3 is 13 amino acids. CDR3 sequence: CASRRTSTGELFF. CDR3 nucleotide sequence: TGTGCCAGCAGGCGGACTAGCACCGGGGAGCTGTTTTTT.

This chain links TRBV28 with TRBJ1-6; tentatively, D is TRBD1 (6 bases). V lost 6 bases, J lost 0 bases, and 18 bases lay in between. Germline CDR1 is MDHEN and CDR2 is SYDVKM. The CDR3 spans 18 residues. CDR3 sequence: CASSLRYRVSSYNSPLHF. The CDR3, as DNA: TGTGCCAGCAGCCTCAGGTACAGGGTGAGCTCCTATAATTCACCCCTCCACTTT.

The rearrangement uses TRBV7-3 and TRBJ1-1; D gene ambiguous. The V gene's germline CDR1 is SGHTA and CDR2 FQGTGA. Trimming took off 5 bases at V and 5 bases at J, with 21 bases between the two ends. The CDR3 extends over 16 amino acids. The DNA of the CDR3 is TGTGCCAGCAGCCTGCAACCGACCGTCTCGGGGACTGAAGCTTTCTTT. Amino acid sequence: CASSLQPTVSGTEAFF.

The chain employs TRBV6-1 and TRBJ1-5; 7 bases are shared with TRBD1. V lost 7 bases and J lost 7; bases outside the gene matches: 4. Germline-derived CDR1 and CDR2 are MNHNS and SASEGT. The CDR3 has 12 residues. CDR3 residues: CASTTGEQPQHF. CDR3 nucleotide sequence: TGTGCCAGCACTACAGGGGAACAGCCCCAGCATTTT.

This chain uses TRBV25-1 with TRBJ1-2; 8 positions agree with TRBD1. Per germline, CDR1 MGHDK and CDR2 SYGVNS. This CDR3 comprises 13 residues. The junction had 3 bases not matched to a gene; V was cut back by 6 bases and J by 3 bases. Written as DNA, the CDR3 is TGTGCCAGCAGAAACAGGGGGTACTATGGCTACACCTTC. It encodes CASRNRGYYGYTF.

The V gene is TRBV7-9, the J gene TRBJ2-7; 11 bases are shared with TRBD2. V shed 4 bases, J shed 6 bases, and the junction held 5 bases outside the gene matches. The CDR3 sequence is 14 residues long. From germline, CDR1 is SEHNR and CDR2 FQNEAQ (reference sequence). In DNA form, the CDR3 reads TGTGCCAGCAGCTCGACTAGCGGGGCACTCGAGCAGTACTTC. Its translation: CASSSTSGALEQYF.

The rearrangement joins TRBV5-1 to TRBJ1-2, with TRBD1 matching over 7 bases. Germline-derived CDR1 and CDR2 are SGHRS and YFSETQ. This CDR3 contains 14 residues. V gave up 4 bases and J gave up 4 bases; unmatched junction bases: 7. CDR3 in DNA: TGCGCCAGCAGCCGGGGTGAGGGGGCCTATGGCTACACCTTC. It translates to CASSRGEGAYGYTF.

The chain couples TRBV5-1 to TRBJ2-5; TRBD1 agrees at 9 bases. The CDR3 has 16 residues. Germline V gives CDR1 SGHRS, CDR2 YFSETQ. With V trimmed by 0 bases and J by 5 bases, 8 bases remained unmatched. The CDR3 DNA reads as TGCGCCAGCAGCTTGGAGGGACAGGGAGAGTACGAGACCCAGTACTTC. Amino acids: CASSLEGQGEYETQYF.

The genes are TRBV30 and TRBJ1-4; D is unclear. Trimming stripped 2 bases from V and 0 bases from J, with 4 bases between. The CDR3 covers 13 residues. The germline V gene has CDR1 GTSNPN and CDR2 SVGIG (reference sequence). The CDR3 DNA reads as TGTGCCTGGAGTCAGGCAACTAATGAAAAACTGTTTTTT. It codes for CAWSQATNEKLFF. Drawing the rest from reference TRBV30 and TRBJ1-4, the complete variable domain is SQTIHQWPATLVQPVGSPLSLECTVEGTSNPNLYWYRQAAGRGLQLLFYSVGIGQISSEVPQNLSASRPQDRQFILSSKKLLLSDSGFYLCAWSQATNEKLFFGSGTQLSVL.

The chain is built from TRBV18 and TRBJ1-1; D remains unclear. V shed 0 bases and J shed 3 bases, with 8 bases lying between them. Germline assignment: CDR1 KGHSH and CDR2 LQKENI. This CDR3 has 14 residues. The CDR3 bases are TGTGCCAGCTCACCACCGTCAGTGGACACTGAAGCTTTCTTT. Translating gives CASSPPSVDTEAFF.

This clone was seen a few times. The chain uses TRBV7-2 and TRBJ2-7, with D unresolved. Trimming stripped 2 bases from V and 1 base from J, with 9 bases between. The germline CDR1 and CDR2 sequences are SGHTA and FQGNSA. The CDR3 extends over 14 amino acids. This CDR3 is CASSLFVTSYEQYF. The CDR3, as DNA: TGTGCCAGCAGCTTATTCGTGACTTCCTACGAGCAGTACTTC.

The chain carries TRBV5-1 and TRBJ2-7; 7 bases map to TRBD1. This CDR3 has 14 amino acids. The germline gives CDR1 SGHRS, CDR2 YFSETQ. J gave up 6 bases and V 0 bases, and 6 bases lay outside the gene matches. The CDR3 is CASSLGQGFGEQYF. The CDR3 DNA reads TGCGCCAGCAGCTTGGGACAGGGTTTTGGCGAGCAGTACTTC.

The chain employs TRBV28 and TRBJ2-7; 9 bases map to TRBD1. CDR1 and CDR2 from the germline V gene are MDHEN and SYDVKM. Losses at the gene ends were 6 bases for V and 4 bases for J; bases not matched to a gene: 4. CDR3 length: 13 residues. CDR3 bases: TGTGCCAGCAGCCCCGGGACAGGGTACGAGCAGTACTTC. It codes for CASSPGTGYEQYF.

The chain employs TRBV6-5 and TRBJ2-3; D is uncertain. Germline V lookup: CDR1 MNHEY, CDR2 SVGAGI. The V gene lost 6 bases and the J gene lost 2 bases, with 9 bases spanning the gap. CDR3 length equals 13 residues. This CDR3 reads CASSRDFTDTQYF. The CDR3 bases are TGTGCCAGCAGCCGAGATTTCACAGATACGCAGTATTTT.

CDR3 amino acids: CASSYSRARAGEQYF. CDR3 coding DNA: TGTGCCAGCAGTTACTCGAGGGCCAGGGCGGGGGAGCAGTACTTC. The chain combines TRBV6-5 with TRBJ2-7; maybe TRBD2 (6 bases). Germline V CDR1 and CDR2: MNHEY, SVGAGI. V was trimmed by 0 bases and J by 7 bases, leaving 16 bases between them. The CDR3 covers 15 residues.